This T cell receptor beta chain was recovered during a study of control samples from healthy donors and cancer patients. Germline V gene lookup returns CDR1 LGHDT and CDR2 YNNKEL (reference sequence). The CDR3 covers 13 residues. Trimming cost V 1 base and J 6 bases, with 7 bases left between them. This clone was counted a single time. Data came from immunoSEQ multiplex PCR; TCRdb stores just in-frame clones and leaves some out. The sample records some 74,000 clones, about 94% being singletons. The sequence was collected from a young woman in good health. V usage is TRBV3-1 (or the pseudogene TRBV3-2) and J usage is TRBJ1-3, with a tentative D call TRBD1 (6 bases). What was sequenced was blood. DNA for the CDR3: TGTGCCAGCAGCCAAGGGGGGCAAAACACCATATATTTT. Translating it yields CASSQGGQNTIYF.